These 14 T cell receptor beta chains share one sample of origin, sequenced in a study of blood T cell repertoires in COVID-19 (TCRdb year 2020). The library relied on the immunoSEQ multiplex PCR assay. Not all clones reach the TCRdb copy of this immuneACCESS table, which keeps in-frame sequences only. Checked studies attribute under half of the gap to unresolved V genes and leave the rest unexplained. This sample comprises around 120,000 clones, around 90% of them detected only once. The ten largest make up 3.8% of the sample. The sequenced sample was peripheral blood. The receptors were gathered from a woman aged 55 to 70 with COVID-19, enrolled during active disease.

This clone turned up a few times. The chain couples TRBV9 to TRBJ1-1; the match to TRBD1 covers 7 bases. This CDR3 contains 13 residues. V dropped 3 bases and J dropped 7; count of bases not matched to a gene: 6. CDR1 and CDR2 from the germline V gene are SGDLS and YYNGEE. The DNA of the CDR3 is TGTGCCAGCAGCGCAACAGGGGCGGGTGAAGCTTTCTTT. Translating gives CASSATGAGEAFF.

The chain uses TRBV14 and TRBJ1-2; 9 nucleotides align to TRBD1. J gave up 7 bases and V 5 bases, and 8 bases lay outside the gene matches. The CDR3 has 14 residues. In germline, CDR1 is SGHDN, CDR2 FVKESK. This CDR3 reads CASSKGTGSFGYTF. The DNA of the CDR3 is TGTGCCAGCAGCAAAGGGACAGGGTCCTTTGGCTACACCTTC.

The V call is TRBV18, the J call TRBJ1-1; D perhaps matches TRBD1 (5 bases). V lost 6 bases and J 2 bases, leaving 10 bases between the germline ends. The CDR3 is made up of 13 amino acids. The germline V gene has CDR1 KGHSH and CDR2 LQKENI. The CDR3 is CASSQGPNTEAFF. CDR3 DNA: TGTGCCAGCTCCCAGGGCCCCAACACTGAAGCTTTCTTT.

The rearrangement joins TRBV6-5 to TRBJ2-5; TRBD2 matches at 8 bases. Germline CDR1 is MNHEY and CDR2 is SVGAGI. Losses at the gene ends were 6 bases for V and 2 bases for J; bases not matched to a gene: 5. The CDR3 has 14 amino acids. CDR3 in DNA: TGTGCCAGCAGAAAACGGGGGGGGCAAGAGACCCAGTACTTC. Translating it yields CASRKRGGQETQYF.

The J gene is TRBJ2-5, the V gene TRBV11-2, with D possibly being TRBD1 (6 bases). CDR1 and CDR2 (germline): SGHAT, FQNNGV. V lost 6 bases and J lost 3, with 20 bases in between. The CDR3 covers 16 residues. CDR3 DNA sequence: TGTGCCAGCAGGCACAGGGATGGGTACGGGGAAGAGACCCAGTACTTC. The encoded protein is CASRHRDGYGEETQYF.

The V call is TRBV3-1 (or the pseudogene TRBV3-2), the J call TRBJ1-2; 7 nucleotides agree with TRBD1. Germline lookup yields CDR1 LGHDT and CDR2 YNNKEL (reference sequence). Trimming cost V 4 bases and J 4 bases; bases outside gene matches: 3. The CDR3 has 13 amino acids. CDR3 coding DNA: TGTGCCAGCAGCCTGAGGACAGGCTATGGCTACACCTTC. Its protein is CASSLRTGYGYTF.

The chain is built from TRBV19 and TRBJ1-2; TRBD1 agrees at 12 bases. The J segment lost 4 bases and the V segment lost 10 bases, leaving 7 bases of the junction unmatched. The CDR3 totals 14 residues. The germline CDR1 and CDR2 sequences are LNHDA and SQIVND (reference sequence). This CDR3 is CATRGGQGAYGYTF. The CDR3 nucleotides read TGTGCCACCCGCGGGGGACAGGGGGCCTATGGCTACACCTTC.

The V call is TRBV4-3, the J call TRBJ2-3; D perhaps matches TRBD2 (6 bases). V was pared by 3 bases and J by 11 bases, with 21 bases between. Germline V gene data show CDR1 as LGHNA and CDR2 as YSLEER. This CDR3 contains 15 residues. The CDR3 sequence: CASSHSLAPSLGQYF. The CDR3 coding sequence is TGCGCCAGCAGCCACTCACTAGCCCCCAGTTTGGGGCAGTATTTT.

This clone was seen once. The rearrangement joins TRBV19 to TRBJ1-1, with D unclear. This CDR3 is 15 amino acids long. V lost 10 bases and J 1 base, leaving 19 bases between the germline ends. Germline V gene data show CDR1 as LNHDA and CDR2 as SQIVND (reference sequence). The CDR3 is CATRSWRPENTEAFF. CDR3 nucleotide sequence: TGTGCCACCCGGAGTTGGCGGCCGGAGAACACTGAAGCTTTCTTT.

This CDR3 reads CASSATRQGADNQPQHF. The CDR3 DNA is TGTGCCAGTAGTGCAACGCGACAGGGGGCCGACAATCAGCCCCAGCATTTT. The rearrangement uses TRBV19 and TRBJ1-5, with TRBD1 matching 10 bases. Unmatched junction bases numbered 10, after V lost 5 bases and J lost 3 bases. The CDR3 runs 17 residues. The V gene's germline CDR1 is LNHDA and CDR2 SQIVND (reference sequence).

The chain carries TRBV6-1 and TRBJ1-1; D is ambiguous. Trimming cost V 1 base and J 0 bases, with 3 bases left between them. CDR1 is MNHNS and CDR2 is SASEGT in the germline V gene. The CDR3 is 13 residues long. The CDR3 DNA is TGTGCCAGCAGTGAAGGCGTGAACACTGAAGCTTTCTTT. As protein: CASSEGVNTEAFF.

The CDR3 coding sequence is TGTGCCAGTAGGAGGCCGGGCACAGATACGCAGTATTTT. Translation gives CASRRPGTDTQYF. The chain links TRBV19 to TRBJ2-3; D gene ambiguous. The CDR3 is made up of 13 amino acids. Trimming stripped 6 bases from V and 1 base from J, with 8 bases between. Germline CDR1 reads LNHDA; CDR2 reads SQIVND (reference sequence).

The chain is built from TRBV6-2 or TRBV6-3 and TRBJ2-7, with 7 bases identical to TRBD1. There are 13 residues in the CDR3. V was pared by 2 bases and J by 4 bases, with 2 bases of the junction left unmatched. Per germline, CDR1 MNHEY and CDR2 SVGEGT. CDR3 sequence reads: CASSYGTVYEQYF. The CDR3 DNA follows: TGTGCCAGCAGTTACGGGACAGTTTACGAGCAGTACTTC.

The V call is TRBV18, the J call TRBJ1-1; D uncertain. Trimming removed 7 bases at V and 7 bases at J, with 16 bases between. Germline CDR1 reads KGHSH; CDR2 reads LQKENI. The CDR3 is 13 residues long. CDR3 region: CASLSGGGIEAFF. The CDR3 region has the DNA TGTGCCAGCTTAAGCGGAGGAGGGATTGAAGCTTTCTTT.